This passage covers 20 T cell receptor beta chains from one sample sequenced in a study of CD8 T cells in ankylosing spondylitis. Broader study findings: Ankylosing spondylitis blood appeared to be characterized by a TCR beta motif of eight highly homologous variants.

For these receptors, no antigen is known. TCRdb ran MiXCR on the 5' RACE reads and lists one entry per CDR3 protein. The table lists 500,000 to 550,000 distinct CDR3 sequences, more than 9.5% of them singletons. What was sequenced was blood, either unsorted or a sorted T cell fraction (not recorded which). The receptors originated from a male donor with ankylosing spondylitis.

This chain joins TRBV20-1 and TRBJ2-2, with D tentatively TRBD1 (5 bases). The germline V and J ends were trimmed by 0 bases and 0 bases, with 14 bases remaining between them. Per germline, CDR1 DFQATT and CDR2 SNEGSKA (reference sequence). The CDR3 consists of 17 residues. CDR3 DNA sequence: TGCAGTGCTAGAGATCTCCGGCAGGGTACGAACACCGGGGAGCTGTTTTTT. Translating it yields CSARDLRQGTNTGELFF.

This clonotype was counted only a few times. The CDR3 reads CATSRPAWGSTNEKLFF. In nucleotides, the CDR3 is TGTGCCACCAGCAGGCCCGCCTGGGGGTCAACTAATGAAAAACTGTTTTTT. The V call is TRBV15, the J call TRBJ1-4, with D tentatively TRBD1 (5 bases). Looked up from germline, CDR1 is LNHNV and CDR2 is YYDKDF (reference sequence). This CDR3 contains 17 residues. Between the trimmed V and J ends, which lost 3 bases and 0 bases, there was a span of 14 bases.

The genes are TRBV20-1 and TRBJ2-5, with 8 bases lining up with TRBD2. J lost 4 bases, V lost 3 bases, and 4 bases had no gene match. CDR1 and CDR2 from the germline V gene are DFQATT and SNEGSKA (reference sequence). The CDR3 runs to 13 residues. The CDR3 DNA sequence: TGCAGTGCTAGTTTAGCGGGGCCAGAGACCCAGTACTTC. This encodes CSASLAGPETQYF.

The chain carries TRBV5-1 and TRBJ1-6, with a tentative D call TRBD1 (5 bases). The CDR3 spans 15 residues. The germline CDR1 and CDR2 sequences are SGHRS and YFSETQ. Trimming took 7 bases from V and 5 from J, leaving 16 bases between them. The DNA of the CDR3 is TGCGCCAGCTGTCGAGGAGGGGATGATAATTCACCCCTCCACTTT. Translation gives CASCRGGDDNSPLHF.

This chain links TRBV7-6 with TRBJ1-3, with D possibly being TRBD1 (6 bases). CDR3 length: 14 amino acids. Per the germline V gene, CDR1 is SGHVS and CDR2 is FNYEAQ. V was clipped by 4 bases and J by 8 bases, with 15 bases between them. The CDR3 protein is CASSSRGERYTIYF. CDR3 nucleotides: TGTGCCAGCAGCTCCAGGGGAGAGAGATACACCATATATTTT. Together with reference TRBV7-6 and TRBJ1-3, the CDR3 gives the full variable domain: GAGVSQSPRYKVTKRGQDVALRCDPISGHVSLYWYRQALGQGPEFLTYFNYEAQQDKSGLPNDRFSAERPEGSISTLTIQRTEQRDSAMYRCASSSRGERYTIYFGEGSWLTVV.

The V gene is TRBV10-3, the J gene TRBJ2-7, with TRBD1 identical over 8 bases. Per germline, CDR1 ENHRY and CDR2 SYGVKD. The CDR3 runs to 12 residues. Trimming took 6 bases from V and 6 from J; bases not matched to a gene: 4. The CDR3 nucleotides read TGTGCCATCAGCTGGACAGGGAGCGAGCAGTACTTC. Its translation is CAISWTGSEQYF.

This clonotype was seen more than once but under ten times. This sequence joins TRBV4-1 and TRBJ2-2, with 9 bases that match TRBD1. J was trimmed by 7 bases and V by 6 bases; bases with no gene match: 9. The length of the CDR3 is 15 residues. Looked up from germline, CDR1 is MGHRA and CDR2 is YSYEKL. The CDR3 spells CASRFGTGLIGELFF. CDR3 DNA sequence: TGCGCCAGCAGGTTCGGGACAGGGTTGATCGGGGAGCTGTTTTTT.

This chain links TRBV20-1 with TRBJ2-1; maybe TRBD1 (5 bases). CDR3 length: 11 amino acids. The V gene lost 5 bases and the J gene lost 8 bases, with 10 bases spanning the gap. In germline, CDR1 is DFQATT, CDR2 SNEGSKA (reference sequence). The CDR3 DNA sequence: TGCAGTGCTGGGGCCGATTATGAGCAGTTCTTC. It translates to CSAGADYEQFF.

Written as DNA, the CDR3 is TGCGCCAGCAGCTTAAACCAGGGTTTTGGGGCCAACGTCCTGACTTTC. It translates to CASSLNQGFGANVLTF. The chain combines TRBV5-1 with TRBJ2-6; tentative D call: TRBD1 (5 bases). V dropped 2 bases and J dropped 3 bases, with 12 bases sitting between them. The CDR3 length is 16 residues. Looked up from germline, CDR1 is SGHRS and CDR2 is YFSETQ.

The rearrangement joins TRBV3-1 to TRBJ2-2, with 7 positions matching TRBD2. Germline V gives CDR1 LGHDT, CDR2 YNNKEL (reference sequence). This CDR3 is built from 15 residues. V shed 3 bases, J shed 3 bases, and the junction held 4 bases outside the gene matches. Here the CDR3 DNA reads TGTGCCAGCAGCCATCGTCTAGCGGACACCGGGGAGCTGTTTTTT. Protein sequence: CASSHRLADTGELFF.

J is TRBJ1-2 and V is TRBV2, with TRBD1 matching 8 bases. Germline V gene sequence: CDR1 SNHLY, CDR2 FYNNEI. J gave up 8 bases and V 7 bases, and 6 bases lay outside the gene matches. This CDR3 has 12 amino acids. CDR3 sequence: CASTQTGGGYTF. Here the CDR3 DNA reads TGTGCCAGCACCCAAACAGGGGGAGGCTACACCTTC. Filled out from reference TRBV2 and TRBJ1-2, the complete variable domain reads EPEVTQTPSHQVTQMGQEVILRCVPISNHLYFYWYRQILGQKVEFLVSFYNNEISEKSEIFDDQFSVERPDGSNFTLKIRSTKLEDSAMYFCASTQTGGGYTFGSGTRLTVV.

This clonotype has more than one count but fewer than ten. The chain carries TRBV7-9 and TRBJ2-3, with 7 bases that match TRBD1. Germline V gene data show CDR1 as SEHNR and CDR2 as FQNEAQ (reference sequence). Trimming took 1 base from V and 3 from J; bases not matched to a gene: 7. The CDR3 contains 16 residues. CDR3 loop: CASSLGGQTRTDTQYF. CDR3 coding DNA: TGTGCCAGCAGCTTAGGGGGACAGACACGGACAGATACGCAGTATTTT.

In its sample, this clonotype was seen a few times. The chain recombines TRBV7-9 with TRBJ2-3; 7 nucleotides align to TRBD2. J gave up 4 bases and V 5 bases, and 6 bases lay outside the gene matches. The V gene's germline CDR1 is SEHNR and CDR2 FQNEAQ (reference sequence). CDR3 length equals 14 residues. This CDR3 reads CASSARLAPDTQYF. In DNA, the CDR3 is TGTGCCAGCAGCGCTAGACTAGCCCCAGATACGCAGTATTTT.

The chain links TRBV20-1 to TRBJ1-4; D is perhaps TRBD1 (6 bases). CDR1 is DFQATT, CDR2 SNEGSKA, per germline (reference sequence). CDR3 length: 13 residues. Trimming removed 3 bases at V and 8 bases at J, with 13 bases between. In DNA form, the CDR3 reads TGCAGTGCTAGCCCAGGGGCGGCCGAAAAACTGTTTTTT. Amino acids: CSASPGAAEKLFF.

This rearrangement joins TRBV12-3 or TRBV12-4 to TRBJ2-1; tentative D call: TRBD2 (6 bases). The V end was cut by 5 bases, the J end by 6 bases, with 14 bases between. CDR3 size: 14 residues. CDR3 loop: CASSTGTPVNEQFF. In nucleotides, the CDR3 is TGTGCCAGCAGTACCGGGACTCCGGTCAATGAGCAGTTCTTC.

The V and J genes are TRBV2 and TRBJ1-5; possible D gene TRBD1, 6 bases. The CDR3 spans 14 residues. The germline V gene encodes CDR1 SNHLY and CDR2 FYNNEI. The V end was cut by 4 bases, the J end by 5 bases, with 12 bases between. CDR3 in DNA: TGTGCCAGCAGTGTCGGCAGGGGAGATCAGCCCCAGCATTTT. It codes for CASSVGRGDQPQHF.

This clonotype was counted at least ten times. This rearrangement joins TRBV12-3 or TRBV12-4 to TRBJ1-4; TRBD1 aligns across 10 bases. V shed 3 bases and J 10 bases; nucleotides not matched to a gene: 5. The CDR3 length is 14 residues. The CDR3 nucleotides read TGTGCCAGCAGTTTGGGACAGGGGATCGGAAAACTGTTTTTT. Translating it yields CASSLGQGIGKLFF.

The chain employs TRBV3-1 and TRBJ2-1, with 11 bases that match TRBD2. The CDR3 loop spans 15 amino acids. Germline V CDR1 and CDR2: LGHDT, YNNKEL (reference sequence). V trimming: 1 base; J trimming: 12 bases; junction bases outside the gene matches: 8. The CDR3 DNA reads TGTGCCAGCAGCCAAGCTAGCGGGAGGCCCTCAGGGCAGTTCTTC. Its protein product is CASSQASGRPSGQFF.

This clonotype turned up a few times. The gene calls are TRBV15 and TRBJ1-1, with D uncertain. CDR3 size: 13 residues. Germline V gene data show CDR1 as LNHNV and CDR2 as YYDKDF (reference sequence). The ends were cut back, 6 bases at V and 0 bases at J, with 8 bases in the middle. CDR3 sequence: CATRAAMNTEAFF. CDR3 coding DNA: TGTGCCACCAGGGCGGCGATGAACACTGAAGCTTTCTTT.

The V gene is TRBV5-6, the J gene TRBJ2-3; 9 bases are shared with TRBD1. J was trimmed by 3 bases and V by 0 bases; bases with no gene match: 5. The CDR3 covers 16 residues. CDR1 SGHDT and CDR2 YYEEEE come from the germline V gene. The CDR3 nucleotides read TGTGCCAGCAGCTTGGCCGGGACAGGGAGGACAGATACGCAGTATTTT. Protein sequence: CASSLAGTGRTDTQYF.